One sample yielded the 17 T cell receptor beta chains listed below, sequenced in a study of a mutant IDH1 vaccine in newly diagnosed glioma (dated by TCRdb to the early 2020s). The time point label, as the study defines it: baseline, week 1 (first vaccination visit). This specimen's treatment or condition label, interpreted: pre-vaccination baseline after standard-of-care therapy. Preparation of the library involved the immunoSEQ multiplex PCR assay. TCRdb provides this immuneACCESS table in a form limited to in-frame rearrangements. Some clones are lacking; in checked studies, under half of them reflect an unresolved V gene, and why the rest are absent is not known. The sample table lists about 88,000 clones, roughly four fifths of them with a count of one. Around 5% of the sample lies in the top ten. The input for sequencing was PBMCs, taken from a glioma patient treated with radiotherapy, temozolomide or both. These receptor sequences come from a man in his forties with glioma. Some clones in this sample may be carry-over from other donors' samples.

This rearrangement joins TRBV30 to TRBJ1-4, with D perhaps matching TRBD1 (5 bases). Trimming left V 3 bases short and J 3 bases short, with 11 bases between. The CDR3 is 14 amino acids. From germline, CDR1 is GTSNPN and CDR2 SVGIG (reference sequence). CDR3 coding DNA: TGTGCCTGGAGGGGACGGTTTCCTAATGAAAAACTGTTTTTT. As protein: CAWRGRFPNEKLFF.

Here the CDR3 DNA reads TGTGCCAGTAGCGGCTCCAGTGTCGGGGATTCACCCCTCCACTTT. This codes for CASSGSSVGDSPLHF. J is TRBJ1-6 and V is TRBV19; D is undetermined. With 6 bases removed from V and 8 bases from J, the gap between germline ends came to 17 bases. This CDR3 has 15 amino acids. Germline lookup yields CDR1 LNHDA and CDR2 SQIVND (reference sequence).

The chain joins TRBV15 to TRBJ1-5, with D uncertain. The CDR3 totals 18 residues. The V gene lost 4 bases and the J gene lost 0 bases, with 19 bases spanning the gap. CDR1 and CDR2 from the germline V gene are LNHNV and YYDKDF (reference sequence). Here the CDR3 reads CATSTSRPGKNSNQPQHF. The CDR3 nucleotides read TGTGCCACCAGCACCTCACGTCCAGGAAAAAATAGCAATCAGCCCCAGCATTTT. The full variable domain, completed using reference TRBV15 and TRBJ1-5, is DAMVIQNPRYQVTQFGKPVTLSCSQTLNHNVMYWYQQKSSQAPKLLFHYYDKDFNNEADTPDNFQSRRPNTSFCFLDIRSPGLGDTAMYLCATSTSRPGKNSNQPQHFGDGTRLSIL.

The chain is built from TRBV4-1 and TRBJ2-7; 8 bases are shared with TRBD1. The CDR3 is made up of 15 amino acids. Germline CDR1 is MGHRA and CDR2 is YSYEKL. Germline trimming cut 5 bases from V and 3 bases from J; bases unmatched to any gene: 9. The CDR3 loop reads CASSYPGQVIYEQYF. The CDR3 DNA sequence: TGCGCCAGCAGCTACCCGGGACAGGTGATCTACGAGCAGTACTTC.

The J gene is TRBJ2-7, the V gene TRBV2; weak D call: TRBD1 (5 bases). The CDR3 loop spans 13 amino acids. The germline V and J ends were trimmed by 4 bases and 2 bases, with 9 bases remaining between them. Germline V lookup: CDR1 SNHLY, CDR2 FYNNEI. The DNA for the CDR3 is TGTGCCAGCAGTGTTGGCAGGGCCTACGAGCAGTACTTC. Its translation is CASSVGRAYEQYF.

This chain connects TRBV2 to TRBJ1-2; D might be TRBD1 (5 bases). CDR1 and CDR2 (germline): SNHLY, FYNNEI. The CDR3 runs 13 residues. The V end was cut by 3 bases, the J end by 0 bases, with 5 bases between. CDR3 in amino acids: CASSEGPNYGYTF. As DNA, the CDR3 is TGTGCCAGCAGTGAGGGGCCTAACTATGGCTACACCTTC.

The chain uses TRBV6-5 and TRBJ2-7; 7 bases agree with TRBD2. The V and J ends lost 7 bases and 2 bases, in that order; junction bases with no gene match: 8. This CDR3 spans 14 amino acids. Germline CDR1 and CDR2: MNHEY and SVGAGI. The CDR3 reads CASKTGGRPYEQYF. CDR3 DNA sequence: TGTGCCAGCAAGACGGGGGGTCGACCCTACGAGCAGTACTTC.

V and J are TRBV10-3 and TRBJ1-2; D gene uncertain. V lost 1 base, J lost 0 bases, and 12 bases lay in between. Per germline, CDR1 ENHRY and CDR2 SYGVKD. CDR3 length: 16 amino acids. The CDR3 loop is CAISELLYTSNYGYTF. CDR3 in DNA: TGTGCCATCAGTGAGTTGCTCTACACTTCTAACTATGGCTACACCTTC.

The chain recombines TRBV11-2 with TRBJ2-7; 7 bases align to TRBD1. V lost 5 bases to trimming and J lost 13 bases; unmatched junction nucleotides: 11. This CDR3 is 12 amino acids long. CDR1 and CDR2 (germline): SGHAT, FQNNGV. The CDR3: CASSRDRERAYF. CDR3 nucleotides: TGTGCCAGCAGCCGAGACAGGGAGAGAGCCTACTTC.

The V gene is TRBV5-1, the J gene TRBJ1-4; tentatively, D is TRBD1 (6 bases). V was cut by 0 bases and J by 13 bases, with 19 bases left in between. The CDR3 spans 15 residues. Per germline, CDR1 SGHRS and CDR2 YFSETQ. The CDR3 sequence: CASSLAGAGMDGLFF. The CDR3 coding sequence is TGCGCCAGCAGCTTGGCGGGGGCTGGCATGGACGGACTGTTTTTT.

This sequence joins TRBV27 and TRBJ1-4; 7 bases agree with TRBD1. V gave up 4 bases and J gave up 4 bases; unmatched junction bases: 9. From germline, CDR1 is MNHEY and CDR2 SMNVEV (reference sequence). The CDR3 extends over 16 amino acids. CDR3 DNA: TGTGCCAGCAGTTCTAATACCGGGACAGATAATGAAAAACTGTTTTTT. Translating it yields CASSSNTGTDNEKLFF.

The V call is TRBV30, the J call TRBJ1-4; 7 bases align to TRBD1. The CDR3 covers 13 residues. Germline assignment: CDR1 GTSNPN and CDR2 SVGIG (reference sequence). V was clipped by 0 bases and J by 7 bases; unmatched bases: 2. CDR3 sequence reads: CAWSVGQIEKLFF. The CDR3 nucleotides are TGTGCCTGGAGTGTGGGACAGATTGAAAAACTGTTTTTT.

The chain combines TRBV27 with TRBJ1-5, with TRBD1 identical over 11 bases. Germline V gene data show CDR1 as MNHEY and CDR2 as SMNVEV (reference sequence). This CDR3 is built from 14 residues. Trimming cost V 3 bases and J 7 bases; bases outside gene matches: 2. The CDR3 protein is CASSLDRGLQPQHF. CDR3 nucleotides: TGTGCCAGCAGTTTGGACAGGGGGCTCCAGCCCCAGCATTTT.

This clone was seen once. This rearrangement joins TRBV4-1 to TRBJ1-2; 7 nucleotides align to TRBD1. Germline V gene sequence: CDR1 MGHRA, CDR2 YSYEKL. The CDR3 length is 14 residues. V lost 2 bases to trimming and J lost 2 bases; unmatched junction nucleotides: 2. CDR3 nucleotide sequence: TGCGCCAGCAGCCAACCGGGACAGAACTATGGCTACACCTTC. This encodes CASSQPGQNYGYTF.

This sequence joins TRBV5-6 and TRBJ2-7, with 8 bases matching TRBD1. In germline, CDR1 is SGHDT, CDR2 YYEEEE. V lost 4 bases, J lost 0 bases, and 6 bases stayed unmatched. The CDR3 consists of 15 residues. The CDR3 loop is CASSAGGDSSYEQYF. The CDR3 bases are TGTGCCAGCAGCGCAGGGGGCGATAGCTCCTACGAGCAGTACTTC.

The chain recombines TRBV5-1 with TRBJ2-5, with a weak D call TRBD1 (6 bases). The V gene lost 4 bases and the J gene lost 7 bases, with 20 bases spanning the gap. Germline-derived CDR1 and CDR2 are SGHRS and YFSETQ. This CDR3 contains 15 residues. DNA of the CDR3: TGCGCCAGCAGCCCCGCAGGGGACGGAAGGTGGACCCAGTACTTC. Protein: CASSPAGDGRWTQYF.

The gene calls are TRBV7-2 and TRBJ1-6, with no clear D. The CDR3 is made up of 15 amino acids. The V and J ends lost 0 bases and 8 bases respectively, with 11 bases between them. Germline V gene sequence: CDR1 SGHTA, CDR2 FQGNSA. DNA for the CDR3: TGTGCCAGCAGCTTAGCGGTGGTCATTGATTCACCCCTCCACTTT. Amino acids: CASSLAVVIDSPLHF.